Below are 18 T cell receptor beta chains sequenced from a single sample in a study of control samples from healthy donors and cancer patients. Repertoires were generated with immunoSEQ multiplex PCR, while TCRdb's copy carries only in-frame clones and drops some. The sample consists of about 120,000 clones, roughly 90% of them appearing once. The sample was blood. These receptors were taken from a man in his fifties in good health.

As concerns this clone: This CDR3 is also generated by other DNA sequences in the sample. This chain connects TRBV11-2 to TRBJ2-2; TRBD2 matches at 8 bases. Germline V gene sequence: CDR1 SGHAT, CDR2 FQNNGV. Trimming at V came to 2 bases and at J to 5 bases, leaving 10 bases not matched to a gene. The length of the CDR3 is 17 residues. Here the CDR3 DNA reads TGTGCCAGCAGCTTAAGATCCGGGGGGGGGTGGACCGGGGAGCTGTTTTTT. Amino acid sequence: CASSLRSGGGWTGELFF.

This clone was counted once. The rearrangement joins TRBV4-1 to TRBJ2-2; 7 bases are a match to TRBD1. Germline V CDR1 and CDR2: MGHRA, YSYEKL. V shed 0 bases and J 5 bases; nucleotides not matched to a gene: 9. The CDR3 has 17 amino acids. The chain's CDR3 is CASSQDNWAGGTGELFF. The CDR3 bases are TGCGCCAGCAGCCAAGATAACTGGGCAGGGGGAACCGGGGAGCTGTTTTTT.

The genes are TRBV19 and TRBJ1-5; D unresolved. Trimming left V 7 bases short and J 0 bases short, with 13 bases between. The CDR3 totals 15 residues. CDR1 is LNHDA and CDR2 is SQIVND in the germline V gene (reference sequence). Written as DNA, the CDR3 is TGTGCCAGTACCCTAGTGGGGTATAGCAATCAGCCCCAGCATTTT. Protein product: CASTLVGYSNQPQHF.

As to this clone: Other DNA sequences in the sample encode the same CDR3. This sequence joins TRBV18 and TRBJ1-1; D unresolved. The V and J ends lost 3 bases and 1 base respectively, with 9 bases between them. Per the germline V gene, CDR1 is KGHSH and CDR2 is LQKENI. The CDR3 sequence is 14 residues long. The CDR3 loop is CASSPLRRNTEAFF. The CDR3 DNA is TGTGCCAGCTCACCCCTCCGACGGAACACTGAAGCTTTCTTT.

J is TRBJ1-2 and V is TRBV19; TRBD1 matches at 7 bases. With V trimmed by 3 bases and J by 6 bases, 13 bases remained unmatched. Germline lookup yields CDR1 LNHDA and CDR2 SQIVND (reference sequence). The CDR3 totals 16 residues. The DNA for the CDR3 is TGTGCCAGTAGTATCCCTCGGACAGGCAACGCAGATGGCTACACCTTC. Protein product: CASSIPRTGNADGYTF.

This chain links TRBV24-1 with TRBJ1-2, with D possibly TRBD1 on 6 matching bases. The CDR3 spans 13 residues. Trimming left V 4 bases short and J 7 bases short, with 12 bases between. Germline CDR1 and CDR2: KGHDR and SFDVKD. CDR3 sequence: CATSEGRGVGYTF. The DNA of the CDR3 is TGTGCCACCAGTGAGGGCAGGGGAGTTGGCTACACCTTC.

V and J are TRBV24-1 and TRBJ2-3, with a possible D match to TRBD2 (6 bases). The CDR3 runs to 15 residues. Germline values: CDR1 KGHDR, CDR2 SFDVKD. The germline V and J ends were trimmed by 2 bases and 5 bases, with 13 bases remaining between them. The CDR3 loop reads CATSDSGLDIDTQYF. CDR3 nucleotide sequence: TGTGCCACCAGTGATTCGGGACTGGACATAGATACGCAGTATTTT.

V is TRBV27 and J is TRBJ1-6; D is ambiguous. This CDR3 is 16 amino acids long. V was clipped by 3 bases and J by 7 bases, with 16 bases between them. CDR1 and CDR2 from the germline V gene are MNHEY and SMNVEV (reference sequence). CDR3 DNA sequence: TGTGCCAGCAGTTTCCGGACGGGAACGTTCAATTCACCCCTCCACTTT. Protein: CASSFRTGTFNSPLHF.

This clone was counted a single time. The chain employs TRBV6-4 and TRBJ1-1; a possible D gene is TRBD1 (5 bases). CDR1 and CDR2 from the germline V gene are MRHNA and SNTAGT. This CDR3 is 17 amino acids long. V shed 1 base and J shed 0 bases, with 15 bases lying between them. CDR3 residues: CASSDFRRLGVNTEAFF. CDR3 bases: TGTGCCAGCAGTGACTTTCGAAGGCTGGGGGTGAACACTGAAGCTTTCTTT.

The chain carries TRBV29-1 and TRBJ2-7, with TRBD1 as a possible D gene (5 bases). V lost 1 base and J 4 bases, leaving 8 bases between the germline ends. The CDR3 length is 12 residues. From germline, CDR1 is SQVTM and CDR2 ANQGSEA. CDR3 bases: TGCAGCGTTGAAGGAGACAGTTACGAGCAGTACTTC. Translated, it gives CSVEGDSYEQYF.

The chain joins TRBV14 to TRBJ2-1; TRBD1 aligns across 7 bases. This CDR3 comprises 15 residues. V lost 5 bases and J lost 7; bases outside the gene matches: 11. Looked up from germline, CDR1 is SGHDN and CDR2 is FVKESK. The CDR3 reads CASSDYRQGWNEQFF. The DNA of the CDR3 is TGTGCCAGCAGCGACTACCGACAGGGTTGGAATGAGCAGTTCTTC. Looking up the rest from reference TRBV14 and TRBJ2-1 gives the full variable domain: EAGVTQFPSHSVIEKGQTVTLRCDPISGHDNLYWYRRVMGKEIKFLLHFVKESKQDESGMPNNRFLAERTGGTYSTLKVQPAELEDSGVYFCASSDYRQGWNEQFFGPGTRLTVL.

The rearrangement uses TRBV6-5 and TRBJ2-7; D remains unclear. Germline V gives CDR1 MNHEY, CDR2 SVGAGI. Trimming removed 2 bases at V and 2 bases at J, with 10 bases between. This CDR3 region has 14 residues. CDR3 in amino acids: CASSYPNRAYEQYF. CDR3 nucleotides: TGTGCCAGCAGTTACCCCAACCGTGCCTACGAGCAGTACTTC.

This chain connects TRBV27 to TRBJ2-6; TRBD1 matches 10 bases. J was trimmed by 1 base and V by 6 bases; bases with no gene match: 12. CDR1 and CDR2 from the germline V gene are MNHEY and SMNVEV (reference sequence). This CDR3 spans 19 amino acids. The CDR3 region is CASSPEIRTGGSGANVLTF. In DNA form, the CDR3 reads TGTGCCAGCAGCCCGGAAATACGGACAGGGGGGTCTGGGGCCAACGTCCTGACTTTC.

The CDR3 region is CASSPLLAGAHRPQYF. CDR3 sequence (DNA): TGTGCCAGCAGTCCGCTACTAGCGGGGGCCCATAGGCCGCAGTATTTT. This chain uses TRBV27 with TRBJ2-3; 11 bases fit TRBD2. CDR1 and CDR2 (germline): MNHEY, SMNVEV (reference sequence). CDR3 length: 16 amino acids. The V and J ends lost 5 bases and 10 bases, in that order; junction bases with no gene match: 14.

The chain combines TRBV6-2 or TRBV6-3 with TRBJ2-3; D gene ambiguous. Per the germline V gene, CDR1 is MNHEY and CDR2 is SVGEGT. CDR3 length: 17 amino acids. The V gene lost 2 bases and the J gene lost 1 base, with 16 bases spanning the gap. The CDR3 DNA follows: TGTGCCAGCAGTTACGGGATAGGCCGACGGGGCACAGATACGCAGTATTTT. It encodes CASSYGIGRRGTDTQYF.

The rearrangement links TRBV30 to TRBJ1-5, with D uncertain. Germline CDR1 is GTSNPN and CDR2 is SVGIG (reference sequence). V gave up 1 base and J gave up 7 bases, with 11 bases separating them. The CDR3 length is 13 residues. The CDR3 coding sequence is TGTGCCTGGAGTGGGGAGGGCTGGCAGCCCCAGCATTTT. This sequence encodes CAWSGEGWQPQHF.

This chain uses TRBV15 with TRBJ1-1, with TRBD1 matching over 7 bases. Germline V gene lookup returns CDR1 LNHNV and CDR2 YYDKDF (reference sequence). The length of the CDR3 is 15 residues. J was trimmed by 8 bases and V by 3 bases; bases with no gene match: 12. Here the CDR3 reads CATSRETIWTGEAFF. CDR3 coding DNA: TGTGCCACCAGCAGGGAAACTATTTGGACAGGAGAAGCTTTCTTT.

In DNA, the CDR3 is TGTGCCAGCAGTAACCAGAGGGGAATAAGTGGCTACACCTTC. It yields the protein CASSNQRGISGYTF. The chain combines TRBV6-6 with TRBJ1-2; D is perhaps TRBD1 (5 bases). This CDR3 contains 14 residues. Trimming removed 5 bases at V and 7 bases at J, with 17 bases between. From germline, CDR1 is MNHNY and CDR2 SVGAGI (reference sequence).